A single sample gave rise to the 26 T cell receptor beta chains below, sequenced in a study of CD8 T cells in Susac syndrome. Random hexamers primed reverse transcription of about 0.45 to 1 ug RNA. TCRdb re-called the immunoSEQ multiplex PCR reads with MiXCR, one entry per CDR3 protein. The profile covers more than 150,000 distinct CDR3 sequences, with 92% appearing a single time and around 0.079% taken by the ten largest. Sequencing was performed on CD4+ T cells from PBMCs. These receptors all come from a human donor in good health.

This chain connects TRBV29-1 to TRBJ2-5; D perhaps matches TRBD1 (6 bases). Per germline, CDR1 SQVTM and CDR2 ANQGSEA. This CDR3 contains 14 residues. V lost 3 bases and J lost 2, with 13 bases in between. CDR3 amino acids: CSVDPLGGQETQYF. CDR3 sequence (DNA): TGCAGCGTTGATCCTTTAGGGGGTCAAGAGACCCAGTACTTC.

J is TRBJ1-1 and V is TRBV7-8, with D tentatively TRBD1 (5 bases). CDR1 and CDR2 (germline): SGHVS, FQNEAQ. The CDR3 loop spans 14 amino acids. The ends were cut back, 2 bases at V and 6 bases at J, with 13 bases in the middle. As DNA, the CDR3 is TGTGCCAGCAGCTTAAGGCAGGGTAGTCCTGAAGCTTTCTTT. Residues: CASSLRQGSPEAFF.

This chain links TRBV20-1 with TRBJ2-3, with 14 bases fitting TRBD2. The trim removed 5 bases at V and 5 bases at J, leaving 9 bases unmatched. Germline V gene data show CDR1 as DFQATT and CDR2 as SNEGSKA (reference sequence). CDR3 size: 16 residues. Here the CDR3 DNA reads TGCAGTGCTTTCTCAGGGACTAGCGGGAGAGAAGATACGCAGTATTTT. Amino acids: CSAFSGTSGREDTQYF.

The V and J genes are TRBV6-2 or TRBV6-3 and TRBJ1-1; D gene ambiguous. The germline gives CDR1 MNHEY, CDR2 SVGEGT. The CDR3 extends over 13 amino acids. V was pared by 7 bases and J by 2 bases, with 11 bases between. CDR3 protein: CASTLQRNTEAFF. CDR3 coding DNA: TGTGCCAGCACCCTACAGCGAAACACTGAAGCTTTCTTT.

This sequence joins TRBV12-3 or TRBV12-4 and TRBJ1-5; D perhaps matches TRBD1 (5 bases). V shed 6 bases and J shed 6 bases, with 15 bases lying between them. The CDR3 length is 14 residues. The CDR3 nucleotides are TGTGCCAGCAGGCAGGGAAACTTTGGTCAGCCCCAGCATTTT. This sequence encodes CASRQGNFGQPQHF.

The rearrangement links TRBV19 to TRBJ1-5; tentative D call: TRBD1 (6 bases). CDR1 is LNHDA, CDR2 SQIVND, per germline (reference sequence). V shed 9 bases and J shed 7 bases, with 22 bases lying between them. The CDR3 spans 15 residues. For the CDR3, the DNA is TGTGCCAGCAGGACGTCGGGACACCGTGTACAGCCCCAGCATTTT. Translated: CASRTSGHRVQPQHF.

This sequence joins TRBV7-3 and TRBJ2-3; TRBD2 matches 11 bases. This CDR3 is 16 amino acids long. The J segment lost 4 bases and the V segment lost 5 bases, leaving 8 bases of the junction unmatched. Germline loops: CDR1 SGHTA, CDR2 FQGTGA. CDR3 coding DNA: TGTGCCAGCAGCCTGGGACTAGCGGTGGGTGCAGATACGCAGTATTTT. Translated, it gives CASSLGLAVGADTQYF.

The chain links TRBV28 to TRBJ2-1; no reliable D call. V lost 5 bases and J 1 base, leaving 12 bases between the germline ends. This CDR3 is built from 15 residues. The germline V gene has CDR1 MDHEN and CDR2 SYDVKM. The CDR3 coding sequence is TGTGCCAGCAGTCCCCAGGATGGTTCCTACAATGAGCAGTTCTTC. Translated: CASSPQDGSYNEQFF.

The chain carries TRBV9 and TRBJ2-3; D unresolved. V lost 2 bases and J 4 bases, leaving 11 bases between the germline ends. The CDR3 length is 14 residues. Germline CDR1 reads SGDLS; CDR2 reads YYNGEE. The DNA for the CDR3 is TGTGCCAGCAGCGTCCAAGGGTCGGCAGATACGCAGTATTTT. Translated: CASSVQGSADTQYF.

This clonotype was recorded once. The chain has TRBV29-1 and TRBJ2-1; a possible D gene is TRBD2 (6 bases). V was trimmed by 6 bases and J by 15 bases, leaving 18 bases between them. The CDR3 loop spans 11 amino acids. CDR1 and CDR2 (germline): SQVTM, ANQGSEA. The CDR3 sequence is CSVEGTSRGFF. CDR3 nucleotide sequence: TGCAGCGTGGAGGGGACGTCTAGGGGGTTCTTC.

The count of this clonotype is one. This chain uses TRBV30 with TRBJ2-3; D perhaps matches TRBD1 (6 bases). This CDR3 has 16 residues. Germline V gene data show CDR1 as GTSNPN and CDR2 as SVGIG (reference sequence). Trimming took 3 bases from V and 2 from J, leaving 18 bases between them. CDR3 sequence reads: CAWRPWTAPLTDTQYF. The CDR3, as DNA: TGTGCCTGGAGGCCCTGGACAGCACCCCTCACAGATACGCAGTATTTT.

The V call is TRBV9, the J call TRBJ1-2; D might be TRBD1 (5 bases). Germline V gene data show CDR1 as SGDLS and CDR2 as YYNGEE. CDR3 length: 15 amino acids. V lost 0 bases and J lost 0, with 9 bases in between. This chain's CDR3 is CASSVGAGPNYGYTF. For the CDR3, the DNA is TGTGCCAGCAGCGTAGGTGCGGGACCTAACTATGGCTACACCTTC.

This clonotype appeared a single time. The V and J genes are TRBV7-4 and TRBJ2-7, with 7 bases that match TRBD1. Germline V CDR1 and CDR2: SGHVT, SQSDAQ. The CDR3 covers 14 residues. Trimming removed 3 bases from V and 10 bases from J; junction bases left unmatched: 12. For the CDR3, the DNA is TGTGCCAGCAGCTTGAAGGGACAGAGTGGTATTCAGTACTTC. Translating it yields CASSLKGQSGIQYF.

The V and J genes are TRBV6-5 and TRBJ2-7; tentatively, D is TRBD2 (6 bases). V dropped 6 bases and J dropped 3 bases, with 12 bases sitting between them. From germline, CDR1 is MNHEY and CDR2 SVGAGI. This CDR3 has 13 amino acids. CDR3 amino acids: CASSLADNYEQYF. CDR3 nucleotide sequence: TGTGCCAGCAGCTTAGCGGACAACTACGAGCAGTACTTC.

V is TRBV7-2 and J is TRBJ2-7, with TRBD1 identical over 10 bases. J was trimmed by 6 bases and V by 5 bases; bases with no gene match: 10. Germline V lookup: CDR1 SGHTA, CDR2 FQGNSA. The CDR3 spans 15 residues. The CDR3 coding sequence is TGTGCCAGCAGCACAAAATGGACAGGGGGTAGCGAGCAGTACTTC. It is translated as CASSTKWTGGSEQYF. Complete variable domain (other parts from reference TRBV7-2 and TRBJ2-7): GAGVSQSPSNKVTEKGKDVELRCDPISGHTALYWYRQSLGQGLEFLIYFQGNSAPDKSGLPSDRFSAERTGGSVSTLTIQRTQQEDSAVYLCASSTKWTGGSEQYFGPGTRLTVT.

The chain has TRBV7-9 and TRBJ2-7; D is undetermined. The ends were cut back, 0 bases at V and 4 bases at J, with 4 bases in the middle. CDR1 is SEHNR and CDR2 is FQNEAQ in the germline V gene (reference sequence). The CDR3 extends over 12 amino acids. The CDR3 DNA reads TGTGCCAGCAGCTTAGCACAGTACGAGCAGTACTTC. The encoded protein is CASSLAQYEQYF.

This sequence joins TRBV12-3 or TRBV12-4 and TRBJ2-5; D uncertain. The CDR3 sequence is 13 residues long. V was shortened by 6 bases and J by 2 bases, with 10 bases between the two germline ends. CDR3 residues: CASSRRPQETQYF. The DNA of the CDR3 is TGTGCCAGCAGCCGGCGGCCGCAAGAGACCCAGTACTTC.

V usage is TRBV5-1 and J usage is TRBJ2-1; 10 positions match TRBD2. The CDR3 is 15 amino acids. Germline V gene lookup returns CDR1 SGHRS and CDR2 YFSETQ. V shed 2 bases and J 6 bases; nucleotides not matched to a gene: 5. The CDR3 here is CASSFLAGAPNEQFF. The CDR3 region has the DNA TGCGCCAGCAGCTTCCTAGCGGGGGCGCCCAATGAGCAGTTCTTC. The full variable domain, completed using reference TRBV5-1 and TRBJ2-1, is KAGVTQTPRYLIKTRGQQVTLSCSPISGHRSVSWYQQTPGQGLQFLFEYFSETQRNKGNFPGRFSGRQFSNSRSEMNVSTLELGDSALYLCASSFLAGAPNEQFFGPGTRLTVL.

This rearrangement joins TRBV4-1 to TRBJ2-3, with 9 bases fitting TRBD1. This CDR3 contains 16 residues. The V gene end was trimmed by 2 bases and the J gene end by 6 bases; junction bases not matched to a gene: 9. Looked up from germline, CDR1 is MGHRA and CDR2 is YSYEKL. The CDR3 DNA reads as TGCGCCAGCAGCCAAAACAGGGGGCTCGGCCCCGATACGCAGTATTTT. Translated: CASSQNRGLGPDTQYF.

The chain has TRBV12-3 or TRBV12-4 and TRBJ2-5; 8 positions match TRBD2. This CDR3 is 13 amino acids long. V shed 5 bases, J shed 3 bases, and the junction held 2 bases outside the gene matches. The CDR3 loop reads CASSPGGEETQYF. The CDR3 coding sequence is TGTGCCAGCAGTCCCGGGGGGGAAGAGACCCAGTACTTC.

V gene TRBV19 combines with J gene TRBJ2-7; 7 nucleotides match TRBD1. The CDR3 contains 11 residues. Losses at the gene ends were 10 bases for V and 11 bases for J; bases not matched to a gene: 11. Looked up from germline, CDR1 is LNHDA and CDR2 is SQIVND (reference sequence). The CDR3 region is CATYFRDREYF. The CDR3 DNA reads TGTGCCACCTACTTCCGGGACAGAGAGTACTTC. Supplemented by reference TRBV19 and TRBJ2-7, the full variable domain reads DGGITQSPKYLFRKEGQNVTLSCEQNLNHDAMYWYRQDPGQGLRLIYYSQIVNDFQKGDIAEGYSVSREKKESFPLTVTSAQKNPTAFYLCATYFRDREYFGPGTRLTVT.

V is TRBV7-2 and J is TRBJ2-5, with D unresolved. Looked up from germline, CDR1 is SGHTA and CDR2 is FQGNSA. The CDR3 is 13 residues long. V was trimmed by 1 base and J by 5 bases, leaving 8 bases between them. The CDR3 nucleotides read TGTGCCAGCAGCTTAGTAGGAGTGGAGACCCAGTACTTC. As protein: CASSLVGVETQYF.

CDR3 coding DNA: TGCAGTGTCCTTTGGGGACGGCATTACGAGCAGTACTTC. As protein: CSVLWGRHYEQYF. The rearrangement uses TRBV20-1 and TRBJ2-7; D may correspond to TRBD1 or TRBD2 (5 bases each). Germline CDR1 DFQATT, CDR2 SNEGSKA (reference sequence). Trimming stripped 7 bases from V and 4 bases from J, with 17 bases between. The CDR3 runs to 13 residues.

The CDR3 sequence is CASSSGLGNTIYF. CDR3 nucleotides: TGTGCCAGCAGCTCGGGTTTAGGGAACACCATATATTTT. This sequence joins TRBV7-3 and TRBJ1-3; no clear D. Germline assignment: CDR1 SGHTA and CDR2 FQGTGA. The V and J ends lost 4 bases and 7 bases respectively, with 11 bases between them. The CDR3 sequence is 13 residues long.

The rearrangement uses TRBV12-3 or TRBV12-4 and TRBJ1-2; D is undetermined. The length of the CDR3 is 11 residues. V lost 5 bases to trimming and J lost 9 bases, with 10 bases between them. CDR3 residues: CASSPGPRYTF. In DNA form, the CDR3 reads TGTGCCAGCAGTCCGGGCCCTCGCTACACCTTC.

The V call is TRBV30, the J call TRBJ2-7; no clear D gene. Germline values: CDR1 GTSNPN, CDR2 SVGIG (reference sequence). There are 11 residues in the CDR3. With 3 bases removed from V and 4 bases from J, the gap between germline ends came to 7 bases. This CDR3 reads CAWSSPYEQYF. CDR3 coding DNA: TGTGCCTGGAGCTCTCCTTACGAGCAGTACTTC. The full variable domain, its missing parts supplied by reference TRBV30 and TRBJ2-7, is SQTIHQWPATLVQPVGSPLSLECTVEGTSNPNLYWYRQAAGRGLQLLFYSVGIGQISSEVPQNLSASRPQDRQFILSSKKLLLSDSGFYLCAWSSPYEQYFGPGTRLTVT.